This T cell receptor (beta chain) was recovered during a study of low-dose radiotherapy and immunotherapy resistance in tumors. Study summary: Members of Cohort 2 were treated with 1 Gy per fraction every two weeks; their total was 13 Gy over 26 weeks.

Sample time point: after trial treatment. The treatment was: LDRT plus nivolumab, ipilimumab, low-dose cyclophosphamide and aspirin (RACIN trial). The treatment that donors received included nivolumab, ipilimumab, aspirin, low-dose cyclophosphamide and low-dose radiotherapy. Patients deemed eligible presented with advanced solid tumors lacking tumor-infiltrating lymphocytes. This clonotype has ten or more counts. TRAV- and TRBV-specific primers, spanning alpha and beta chains, primed first-strand cDNA. A constant-region primer paired with the V-primer adapter amplified TCRs over about 20 PCR cycles. TCRdb itself ran the reads through MiXCR, one entry per CDR3 protein. The data hold some 100,000 distinct CDR3 sequences, with roughly 20% observed a single time. Sequenced material: PBMCs, taken after low-dose radiotherapy plus immunotherapy. The clonotype comes from a female donor with ovarian cancer.

CDR3 region: CSVGGAETGEGEQYF. In nucleotides, the CDR3 is TGCAGCGTTGGCGGGGCGGAAACAGGGGAAGGCGAGCAGTACTTC. The chain has TRBV29-1 and TRBJ2-7; D might be TRBD1 (7 bases). V lost 4 bases to trimming and J lost 6 bases, with 22 bases between them. Looked up from germline, CDR1 is SQVTM and CDR2 is ANQGSEA. The CDR3 length is 15 residues.